These T cell receptor beta chains were read from a single sample in a study of T cell changes during pregnancy in multiple sclerosis. TCRdb keeps only in-frame clones here, not all; method: immunoSEQ multiplex PCR. The sample holds around 60,000 clones; approximately 90% are singletons and the top ten take roughly 2.5%. The specimen was peripheral blood, collected in the first trimester of pregnancy. These receptors all stem from a female donor with multiple sclerosis, enrolled in a pregnancy study. CDR3s include the opening cysteine and the closing phenylalanine or tryptophan. Each record gives: V gene, J gene, clone size, D gene, CDR3 length, CDR3 DNA, CDR3 protein. A D gene is named only where the DNA matches it firmly. The size of a clone is reported for some rows only, either as once, few or many, or as a class for expanded clones.

TRBV7-8	TRBJ2-7	NA	NA	16	TGTGCCAGCAGCTTAGATTCGGCAGGGTTGACCTACGAGCAGTACTTC	CASSLDSAGLTYEQYF
TRBV18	TRBJ2-7	NA	TRBD1	15	TGTGCCAGCTCACCGGGACAGGGGGAGACCTACGAGCAGTACTTC	CASSPGQGETYEQYF
TRBV6-1	TRBJ1-2	NA	TRBD1	14	TGTGCCAGCAGTAGAGTGACAGGGAACTATGGCTACACCTTC	CASSRVTGNYGYTF
TRBV5-1	TRBJ1-6	NA	TRBD1	17	TGCGCCAGCAGCTTGGCCCCAGGGGGACAGGGGCATTCACCCCTCCACTTT	CASSLAPGGQGHSPLHF
TRBV6-5	TRBJ2-3	NA	TRBD2	15	TGTGCCAGCAGTCTCGGGACTAGTGGGTTCGATACGCAGTATTTT	CASSLGTSGFDTQYF
TRBV5-1	TRBJ2-2	NA	TRBD2	20	TGCGCCAGCAGATACCCCCAAAGACTAGCGGGAGGGCGTGACACCGGGGAGCTGTTTTTT	CASRYPQRLAGGRDTGELFF
TRBV28	TRBJ1-2	NA	NA	13	TGTGCCAGCAGTACGACAGGAACCTATGGCTACACCTTC	CASSTTGTYGYTF
TRBV9	TRBJ2-5	NA	TRBD1	14	TGTGCCAGCAGCGTAGATATCAGGGGGGAGACCCAGTACTTC	CASSVDIRGETQYF
TRBV6-5	TRBJ1-6	once	NA	13	TGTGCCAGCAGTTACGGGCCTCAATCACCCCTCCACTTT	CASSYGPQSPLHF
TRBV12-5	TRBJ2-1	NA	TRBD1	15	TGTGCTATCCACCAAACAGGGGGTTTTTCCAATGAGCAGTTCTTC	CAIHQTGGFSNEQFF
TRBV18	TRBJ1-3	once	TRBD1	17	TGTGCCAGCTCACCTCCCGGGACAGGGATTACCGGAAACACCATATATTTT	CASSPPGTGITGNTIYF
TRBV5-1	TRBJ1-1	NA	NA	15	TGCGCCAGCAGGTCCTCATCAACAGGGAGCACTGAAGCTTTCTTT	CASRSSSTGSTEAFF
TRBV7-9	TRBJ2-3	NA	NA	17	TGTGCCAGCAGCGAACCTAAGGGTTCAGGGGGAGGTGATACGCAGTATTTT	CASSEPKGSGGGDTQYF
TRBV2	TRBJ1-1	NA	NA	13	TGTGCCAGCAATCTACAGGGCCGCACTGAAGCTTTCTTT	CASNLQGRTEAFF
TRBV4-1	TRBJ1-1	NA	NA	16	TGCGCCAGCAGCCCAACTGAGGTAAAGGCCCCCACTGAAGCTTTCTTT	CASSPTEVKAPTEAFF
TRBV29-1	TRBJ1-1	few	NA	12	TGCAGCGTGAGGCTTGGGAACACTGAAGCTTTCTTT	CSVRLGNTEAFF
TRBV4-2	TRBJ1-2	NA	TRBD1	17	TGTGCCAGCAGCCAAGACCAAGGAGACAGGGGGCACTATGGCTACACCTTC	CASSQDQGDRGHYGYTF
TRBV18	TRBJ2-7	NA	NA	14	TGTGCCAGCTCACCAGTAGAACAGGGCGGCGAGCAGTACTTC	CASSPVEQGGEQYF
TRBV19	TRBJ2-1	NA	NA	12	TGTGCCAGTAGTATATTGGCGGATGAGCAGTTCTTC	CASSILADEQFF
TRBV5-1	TRBJ2-7	NA	TRBD1	15	TGCGCCAGCAGCTTGGGACAGGGGATTGGAAACGAGCAGTACTTC	CASSLGQGIGNEQYF
TRBV7-6	TRBJ2-2	NA	TRBD1	16	TGTGCCAGCAGCAGACAGGACAGGGCCGGTTCCGGGGAGCTGTTTTTT	CASSRQDRAGSGELFF
TRBV7-9	TRBJ1-2	NA	TRBD1	15	TGTGCCAGCAGCCAAGCGGACAGGGGAGATAGGGGCTACACCTTC	CASSQADRGDRGYTF
TRBV25-1	TRBJ2-3	NA	NA	16	TGTGCCAGCAAGAGACCCGGGACAAAATACACAGATACGCAGTATTTT	CASKRPGTKYTDTQYF
TRBV4-3	TRBJ2-1	NA	TRBD2	17	TGCGCCAGCAGCCGGCGGACTAGCGGGGGGCCGGGGAATGAGCAGTTCTTC	CASSRRTSGGPGNEQFF
TRBV5-1	TRBJ1-1	NA	NA	15	TGCGCCAGCAGCTTGGAAGGACGGGGGAACACTGAAGCTTTCTTT	CASSLEGRGNTEAFF
TRBV5-1	TRBJ2-1	NA	NA	15	TGCGCCAGCAGGAGGGACTCGTCCGTTTTTGGAGAGCAGTTCTTC	CASRRDSSVFGEQFF
TRBV5-6	TRBJ2-3	few	TRBD2	17	TGTGCCAGCAGCAAAGTCTTAGCGGGGGGGTACACAGATACGCAGTATTTT	CASSKVLAGGYTDTQYF
TRBV29-1	TRBJ1-1	NA	NA	13	TGCAGCGTTGAAAAGGGGTTTGGGACTGAAGCTTTCTTT	CSVEKGFGTEAFF
TRBV27	TRBJ2-3	NA	TRBD2	16	TGTGCCAGCAGTCCAGGGACTAGCGGCTTCACAGATACGCAGTATTTT	CASSPGTSGFTDTQYF
TRBV27	TRBJ2-2	NA	NA	13	TGTGCCAGCAGTTTACAGGGAAGGGAGGAGCTGTTTTTT	CASSLQGREELFF
TRBV30	TRBJ1-5	NA	NA	12	TGTGCCTGGAGTTCCCCCGGGGGGCCCCAGCATTTT	CAWSSPGGPQHF
TRBV5-4	TRBJ1-3	NA	NA	13	TGTGCCAGCTCCGGACAGAATGGAAACACCATATATTTT	CASSGQNGNTIYF
TRBV5-1	TRBJ2-2	NA	TRBD2	15	TGCGCCAGCAGCCCCCACCGGGGGGGCTCCGGGGAGCTGTTTTTT	CASSPHRGGSGELFF
TRBV25-1	TRBJ2-2	NA	NA	16	TGTGCCAGCAGTGACCAACAGGGCTCGAACACCGGGGAGCTGTTTTTT	CASSDQQGSNTGELFF
TRBV5-4	TRBJ2-1	NA	NA	15	TGTGCCAGCAGCTATCAGGGGCTAAACTACAATGAGCAGTTCTTC	CASSYQGLNYNEQFF
TRBV11-2	TRBJ2-1	few	NA	17	TGTGCCAGCAGCTTAGCTTTCCGGGAGCGCCAAAAATGGGAGCAGTTCTTC	CASSLAFRERQKWEQFF